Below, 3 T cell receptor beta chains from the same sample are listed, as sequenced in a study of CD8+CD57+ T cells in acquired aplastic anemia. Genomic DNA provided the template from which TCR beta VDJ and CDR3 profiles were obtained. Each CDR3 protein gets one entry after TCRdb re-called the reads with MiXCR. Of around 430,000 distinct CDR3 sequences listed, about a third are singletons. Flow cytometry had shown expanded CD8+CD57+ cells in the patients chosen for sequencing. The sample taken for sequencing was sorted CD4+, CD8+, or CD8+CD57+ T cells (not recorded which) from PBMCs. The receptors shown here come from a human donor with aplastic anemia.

The CDR3 DNA follows: TGCAGTGCCAAAGCGCCCTTGGGACAGGGCCCTCTTGACCCCTACGAGCAGTACTTC. Protein: CSAKAPLGQGPLDPYEQYF. V gene TRBV20-1 combines with J gene TRBJ2-7, with TRBD1 identical over 9 bases. With V trimmed by 6 bases and J by 2 bases, 23 bases remained unmatched. This CDR3 region has 19 residues. Germline V CDR1 and CDR2: DFQATT, SNEGSKA (reference sequence).

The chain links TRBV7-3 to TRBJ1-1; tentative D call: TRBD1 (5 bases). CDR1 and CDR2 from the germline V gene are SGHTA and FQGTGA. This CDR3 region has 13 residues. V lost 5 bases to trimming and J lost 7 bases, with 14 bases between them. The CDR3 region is CASSKGLTGEAFF. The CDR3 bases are TGTGCCAGCAGCAAGGGACTGACTGGTGAAGCTTTCTTT.

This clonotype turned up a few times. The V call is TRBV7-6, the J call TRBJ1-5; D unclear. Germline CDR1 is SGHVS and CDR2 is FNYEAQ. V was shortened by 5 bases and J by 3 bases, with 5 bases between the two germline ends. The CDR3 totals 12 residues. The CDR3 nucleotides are TGTGCCAGCAGCCAAGCCAATCAGCCCCAGCATTTT. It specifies CASSQANQPQHF.